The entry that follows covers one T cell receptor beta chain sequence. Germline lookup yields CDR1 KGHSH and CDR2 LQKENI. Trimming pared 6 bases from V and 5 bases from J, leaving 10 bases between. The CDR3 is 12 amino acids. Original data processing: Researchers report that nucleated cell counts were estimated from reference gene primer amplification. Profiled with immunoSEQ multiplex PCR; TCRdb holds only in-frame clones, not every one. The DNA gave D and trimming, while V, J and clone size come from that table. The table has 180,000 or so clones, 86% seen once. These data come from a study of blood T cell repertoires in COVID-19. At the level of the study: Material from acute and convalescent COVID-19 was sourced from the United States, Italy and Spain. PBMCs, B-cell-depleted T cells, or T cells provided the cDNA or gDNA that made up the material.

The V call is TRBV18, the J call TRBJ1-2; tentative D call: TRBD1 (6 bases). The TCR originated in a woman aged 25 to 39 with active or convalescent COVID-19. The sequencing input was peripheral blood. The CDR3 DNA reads TGTGCCAGCTCGCGACAGGATTATGGCTACACCTTC. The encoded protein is CASSRQDYGYTF.